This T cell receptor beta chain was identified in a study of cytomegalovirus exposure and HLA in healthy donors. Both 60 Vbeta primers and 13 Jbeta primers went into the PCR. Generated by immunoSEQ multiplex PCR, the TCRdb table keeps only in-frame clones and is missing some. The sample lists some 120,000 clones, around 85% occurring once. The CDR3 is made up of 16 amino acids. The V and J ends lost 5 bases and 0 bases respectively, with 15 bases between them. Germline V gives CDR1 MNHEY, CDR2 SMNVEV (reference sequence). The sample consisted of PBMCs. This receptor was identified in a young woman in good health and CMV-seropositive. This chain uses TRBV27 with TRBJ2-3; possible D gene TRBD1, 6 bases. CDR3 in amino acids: CASSPRAGVSTDTQYF. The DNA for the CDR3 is TGTGCCAGCAGTCCCCGGGCAGGGGTGAGCACAGATACGCAGTATTTT.